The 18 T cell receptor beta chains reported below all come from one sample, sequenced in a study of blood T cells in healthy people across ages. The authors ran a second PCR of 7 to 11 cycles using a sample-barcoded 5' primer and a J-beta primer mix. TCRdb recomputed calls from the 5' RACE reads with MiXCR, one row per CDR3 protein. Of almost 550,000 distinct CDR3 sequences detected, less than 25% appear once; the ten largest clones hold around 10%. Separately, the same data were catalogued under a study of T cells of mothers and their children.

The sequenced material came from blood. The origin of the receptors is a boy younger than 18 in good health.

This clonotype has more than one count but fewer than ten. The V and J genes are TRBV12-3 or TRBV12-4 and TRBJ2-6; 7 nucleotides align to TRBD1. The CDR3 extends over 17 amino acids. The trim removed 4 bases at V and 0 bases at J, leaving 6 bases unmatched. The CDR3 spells CASSSATGSSGANVLTF. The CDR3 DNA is TGTGCCAGCAGTTCGGCGACAGGGAGCTCTGGGGCCAACGTCCTGACTTTC.

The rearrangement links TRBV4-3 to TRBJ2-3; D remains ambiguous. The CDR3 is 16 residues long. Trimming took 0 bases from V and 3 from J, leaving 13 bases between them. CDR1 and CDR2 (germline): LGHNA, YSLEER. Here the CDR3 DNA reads TGCGCCAGCAGCCAAGAGCTAGGGTCAAGAACAGATACGCAGTATTTT. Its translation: CASSQELGSRTDTQYF.

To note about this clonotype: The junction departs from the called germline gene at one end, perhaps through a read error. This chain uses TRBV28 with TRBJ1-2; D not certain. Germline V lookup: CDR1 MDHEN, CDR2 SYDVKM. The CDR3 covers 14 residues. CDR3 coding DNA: TGTGCCAGCAGGGCGGACGGTTTTAACTATGGCCACACCTTC. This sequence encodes CASRADGFNYGHTF.

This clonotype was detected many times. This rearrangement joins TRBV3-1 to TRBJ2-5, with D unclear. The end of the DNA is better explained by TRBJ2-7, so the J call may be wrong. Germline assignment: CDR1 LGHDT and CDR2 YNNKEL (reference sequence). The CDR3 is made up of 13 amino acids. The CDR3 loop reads CASSRLPGYEQYF. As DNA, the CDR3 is TGTGCCAGCAGCCGACTCCCGGGCTACGAGCAGTACTTC.

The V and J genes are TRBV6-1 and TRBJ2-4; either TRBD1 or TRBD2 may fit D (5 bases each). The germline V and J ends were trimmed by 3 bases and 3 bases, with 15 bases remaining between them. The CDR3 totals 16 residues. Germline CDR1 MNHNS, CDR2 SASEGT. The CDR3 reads CASSEGPGTFKNIQYF. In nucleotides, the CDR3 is TGTGCCAGCAGTGAGGGGCCAGGGACCTTCAAAAACATTCAGTACTTC.

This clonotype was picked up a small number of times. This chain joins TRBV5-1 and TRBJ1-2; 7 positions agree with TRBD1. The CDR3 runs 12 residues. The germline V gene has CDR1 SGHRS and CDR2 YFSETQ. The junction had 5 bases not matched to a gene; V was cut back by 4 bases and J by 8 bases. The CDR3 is CASSRDRAGYTF. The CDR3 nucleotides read TGCGCCAGCAGCCGTGACAGGGCCGGCTACACCTTC.

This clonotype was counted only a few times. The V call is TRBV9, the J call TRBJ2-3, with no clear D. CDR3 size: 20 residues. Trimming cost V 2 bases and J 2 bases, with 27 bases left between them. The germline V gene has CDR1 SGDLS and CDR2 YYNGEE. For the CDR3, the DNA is TGTGCCAGCAGCGTTTCGGGCAGGTCCCTGTATTTAGGAGACACAGATACGCAGTATTTT. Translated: CASSVSGRSLYLGDTDTQYF.

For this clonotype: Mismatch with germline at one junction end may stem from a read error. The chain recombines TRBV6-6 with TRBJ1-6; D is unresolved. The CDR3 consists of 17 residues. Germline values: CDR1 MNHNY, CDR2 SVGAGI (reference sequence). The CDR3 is CASSSSPRDYGNSPLHF. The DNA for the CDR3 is TGCGCCAGCAGCTCATCACCCCGGGATTACGGGAATTCACCCCTCCACTTT.

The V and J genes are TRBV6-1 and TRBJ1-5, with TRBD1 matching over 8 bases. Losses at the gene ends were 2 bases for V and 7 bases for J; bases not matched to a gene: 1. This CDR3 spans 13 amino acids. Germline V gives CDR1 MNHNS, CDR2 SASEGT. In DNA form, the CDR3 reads TGTGCCAGCAGTGAAACAGGGGGACAGCCCCAGCATTTT. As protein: CASSETGGQPQHF.

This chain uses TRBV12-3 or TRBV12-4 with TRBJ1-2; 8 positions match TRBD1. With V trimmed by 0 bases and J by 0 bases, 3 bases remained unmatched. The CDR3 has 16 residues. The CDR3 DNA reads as TGTGCCAGCAGTTTAGCACTACAGGGGGCTAACTATGGCTACACCTTC. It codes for CASSLALQGANYGYTF.

CDR3 sequence (DNA): TGTGCCAGCGGCCTACTAGCGGGAAGGCCTCATGAGCAGTTCTTC. The encoded protein is CASGLLAGRPHEQFF. The rearrangement joins TRBV6-2 or TRBV6-3 to TRBJ2-1; 10 positions agree with TRBD2. The ends lost 8 bases at V and 8 bases at J; junction bases unmatched: 12. The CDR3 has 15 residues. Germline assignment: CDR1 MNHEY and CDR2 SVGEGT.

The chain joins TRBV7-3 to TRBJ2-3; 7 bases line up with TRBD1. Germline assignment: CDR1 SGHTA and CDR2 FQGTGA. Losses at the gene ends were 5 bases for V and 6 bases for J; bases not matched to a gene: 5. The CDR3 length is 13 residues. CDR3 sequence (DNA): TGTGCCAGCAGCGACCAACAGGGGGATACGCAGTATTTT. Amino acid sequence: CASSDQQGDTQYF. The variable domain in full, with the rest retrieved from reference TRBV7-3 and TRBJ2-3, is GAGVSQTPSNKVTEKGKYVELRCDPISGHTALYWYRQSLGQGPEFLIYFQGTGAADDSGLPNDRFFAVRPEGSVSTLKIQRTERGDSAVYLCASSDQQGDTQYFGPGTRLTVL.

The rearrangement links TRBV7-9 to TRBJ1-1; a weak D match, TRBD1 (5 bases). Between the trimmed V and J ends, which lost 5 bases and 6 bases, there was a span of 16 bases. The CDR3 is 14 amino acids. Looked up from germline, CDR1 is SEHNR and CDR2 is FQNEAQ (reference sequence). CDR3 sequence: CASSPIDSDAEAFF. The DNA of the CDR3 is TGTGCCAGCAGCCCAATTGACAGCGACGCTGAAGCTTTCTTT.

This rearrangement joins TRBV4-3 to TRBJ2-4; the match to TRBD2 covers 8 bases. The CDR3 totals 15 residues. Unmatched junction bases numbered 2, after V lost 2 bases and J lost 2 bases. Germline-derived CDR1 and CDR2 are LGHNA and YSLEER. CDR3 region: CASSQREGTKNIQYF. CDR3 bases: TGCGCCAGCAGCCAACGGGAGGGAACCAAAAACATTCAGTACTTC.

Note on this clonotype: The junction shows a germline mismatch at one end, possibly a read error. The CDR3 sequence: CASSQEQGMGIQPQHF. The CDR3 nucleotides are TGTGCCAGCAGTCAGGAACAGGGAATGGGCATTCAGCCTCAGCATTTT. The V gene is TRBV7-2, the J gene TRBJ1-5; possible D gene TRBD1, 6 bases. The germline gives CDR1 SGHTA, CDR2 FQGNSA. CDR3 length: 16 amino acids.

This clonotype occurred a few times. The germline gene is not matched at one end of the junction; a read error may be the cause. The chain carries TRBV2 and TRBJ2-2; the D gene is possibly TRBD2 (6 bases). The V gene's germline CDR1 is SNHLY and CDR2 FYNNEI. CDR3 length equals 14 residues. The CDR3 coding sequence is TGTGCCAGCAGAGGGACTTCCAACACCGGGGAGCCGTTTTTT. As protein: CASRGTSNTGEPFF.

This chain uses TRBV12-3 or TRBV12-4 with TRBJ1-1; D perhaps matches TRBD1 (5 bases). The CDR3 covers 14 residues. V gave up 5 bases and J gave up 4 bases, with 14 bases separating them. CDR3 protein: CASSGRAGITEAFF. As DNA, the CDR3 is TGTGCCAGCAGTGGTCGCGCAGGGATCACTGAAGCTTTCTTT.

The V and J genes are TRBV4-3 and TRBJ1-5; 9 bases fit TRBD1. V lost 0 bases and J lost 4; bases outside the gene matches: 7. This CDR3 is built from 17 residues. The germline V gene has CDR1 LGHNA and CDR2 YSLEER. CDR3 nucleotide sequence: TGCGCCAGCAGCCAAGATTTGGGACAGGGAGCAAATCAGCCCCAGCATTTT. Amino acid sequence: CASSQDLGQGANQPQHF.